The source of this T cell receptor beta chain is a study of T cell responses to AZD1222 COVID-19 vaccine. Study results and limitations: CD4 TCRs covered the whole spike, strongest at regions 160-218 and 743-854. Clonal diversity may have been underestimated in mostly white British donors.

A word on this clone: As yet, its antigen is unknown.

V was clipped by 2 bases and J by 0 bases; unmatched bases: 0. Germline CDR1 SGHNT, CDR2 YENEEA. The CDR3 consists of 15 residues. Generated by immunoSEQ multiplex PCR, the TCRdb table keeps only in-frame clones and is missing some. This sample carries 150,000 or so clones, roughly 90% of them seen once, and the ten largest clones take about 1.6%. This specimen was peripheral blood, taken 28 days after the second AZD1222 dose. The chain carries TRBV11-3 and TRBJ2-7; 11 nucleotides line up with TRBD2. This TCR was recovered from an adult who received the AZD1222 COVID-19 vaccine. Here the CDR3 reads CASSLTSGGSYEQYF. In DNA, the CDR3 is TGTGCCAGCAGCTTAACTAGCGGGGGCTCCTACGAGCAGTACTTC.